These 24 T cell receptor beta chains were sequenced from one sample in a study of CD8 T cells in Susac syndrome. When the RNA was reverse transcribed, random hexamers were used with an input of roughly 0.5 to 1 ug. Via MiXCR, TCRdb re-called the immunoSEQ multiplex PCR reads, giving one row per CDR3 protein. The sample includes a few hundred thousand distinct CDR3 sequences, over 75% of them seen just once. Sequenced input: CD8+ T cells from PBMCs. The receptors originated from a human donor with multiple sclerosis.

The rearrangement uses TRBV6-6 and TRBJ2-7, with 8 bases identical to TRBD2. This CDR3 contains 15 residues. V shed 4 bases, J shed 6 bases, and the junction held 11 bases outside the gene matches. The germline V gene has CDR1 MNHNY and CDR2 SVGAGI (reference sequence). The CDR3 here is CASSLSRTSWGEQYF. CDR3 DNA: TGTGCCAGCAGTTTATCCCGGACTAGCTGGGGCGAGCAGTACTTC.

The V call is TRBV9, the J call TRBJ2-3; TRBD1 or TRBD2 may be the D gene (5 bases each). The germline gives CDR1 SGDLS, CDR2 YYNGEE. CDR3 length: 14 residues. V was shortened by 4 bases and J by 6 bases, with 15 bases between the two germline ends. CDR3 in amino acids: CASSRDGDLDTQYF. The CDR3 nucleotides are TGTGCCAGCAGCCGGGACGGAGACTTGGATACGCAGTATTTT.

This clonotype was counted a single time. The chain uses TRBV24-1 and TRBJ2-2, with TRBD2 as a possible D gene (5 bases). CDR1 KGHDR and CDR2 SFDVKD come from the germline V gene. Deletions cut 1 base from V and 0 bases from J, with 8 bases between. The CDR3 has 16 amino acids. This CDR3 is CATSDLEEANTGELFF. The CDR3 nucleotides read TGTGCCACCAGTGATTTAGAGGAGGCGAACACCGGGGAGCTGTTTTTT.

This chain joins TRBV3-1 and TRBJ2-7; unclear D gene. V dropped 4 bases and J dropped 3 bases, with 13 bases sitting between them. CDR1 is LGHDT, CDR2 YNNKEL, per germline (reference sequence). The CDR3 loop spans 14 amino acids. The CDR3 DNA follows: TGTGCCAGCAGCCCAGCAGTCACGGACTACGAGCAGTACTTC. The encoded protein is CASSPAVTDYEQYF.

V and J are TRBV19 and TRBJ1-2; D gene unclear. CDR1 is LNHDA, CDR2 SQIVND, per germline (reference sequence). The CDR3 covers 9 residues. Trimming took 8 bases from V and 7 from J, leaving 5 bases between them. The CDR3 nucleotides are TGTGCCAGTCCCTCTGGCTACACCTTC. Its translation is CASPSGYTF.

This clonotype was recorded a few times. As DNA, the CDR3 is TGCAGTGCCAACAGGGGGCTGGGGGACGAGCAGTACTTC. Translated, it gives CSANRGLGDEQYF. The chain recombines TRBV20-1 with TRBJ2-7; 9 nucleotides match TRBD1. Germline values: CDR1 DFQATT, CDR2 SNEGSKA (reference sequence). Trimming cost V 6 bases and J 5 bases; bases outside gene matches: 8. CDR3 size: 13 residues.

The chain couples TRBV14 to TRBJ1-1; 7 bases are shared with TRBD1. This CDR3 region has 13 residues. The junction had 4 bases not matched to a gene; V was cut back by 2 bases and J by 7 bases. CDR1 and CDR2 from the germline V gene are SGHDN and FVKESK. The CDR3, as DNA: TGTGCCAGCAGCCAATGGGCAGGGGGTGAAGCTTTCTTT. Translation gives CASSQWAGGEAFF.

The genes are TRBV30 and TRBJ1-5, with D perhaps TRBD1 (5 bases). This CDR3 is 14 amino acids long. Germline CDR1 reads GTSNPN; CDR2 reads SVGIG (reference sequence). Between the trimmed V and J ends, which lost 2 bases and 2 bases, there was a span of 10 bases. This chain's CDR3 is CAWSSGIGNQPQHF. CDR3 bases: TGTGCCTGGAGTTCAGGGATTGGCAATCAGCCCCAGCATTTT.

The CDR3 loop reads CSVLADTQYF. Here the CDR3 DNA reads TGCAGCGTTCTGGCAGATACGCAGTATTTT. The chain has TRBV29-1 and TRBJ2-3; D remains unclear. Germline CDR1 is SQVTM and CDR2 is ANQGSEA. The CDR3 has 10 amino acids. V lost 5 bases to trimming and J lost 4 bases, with 4 bases between them.

The V call is TRBV20-1, the J call TRBJ2-1; 13 positions match TRBD2. Germline lookup yields CDR1 DFQATT and CDR2 SNEGSKA (reference sequence). V trimming: 2 bases; J trimming: 4 bases; junction bases outside the gene matches: 5. This CDR3 region has 16 residues. The DNA for the CDR3 is TGCAGTGCTAGACTGGCGGGACTAGCGGGGTACAATGAGCAGTTCTTC. Residues: CSARLAGLAGYNEQFF.

The chain combines TRBV4-3 with TRBJ2-1, with 10 nucleotides matching TRBD2. Germline V gives CDR1 LGHNA, CDR2 YSLEER. V trimming: 1 base; J trimming: 8 bases; junction bases outside the gene matches: 17. The CDR3 totals 19 residues. CDR3: CASSQVGVPRAGGPDEQFF. CDR3 sequence (DNA): TGCGCCAGCAGCCAAGTAGGGGTCCCTAGAGCGGGAGGGCCGGATGAGCAGTTCTTC.

The chain employs TRBV27 and TRBJ2-3; D remains unclear. Germline assignment: CDR1 MNHEY and CDR2 SMNVEV (reference sequence). CDR3 length: 15 residues. The V end lost 10 bases, the J end lost 1 base, and 18 bases lay between the germline ends. CDR3 in amino acids: CATSSPLDGTDTQYF. The CDR3 DNA is TGTGCCACCTCCTCCCCCCTCGACGGCACAGATACGCAGTATTTT.

This clonotype was seen once. The chain uses TRBV9 and TRBJ2-1, with 7 bases aligning to TRBD2. The CDR3 sequence is 16 residues long. The trim removed 3 bases at V and 2 bases at J, leaving 8 bases unmatched. The germline CDR1 and CDR2 sequences are SGDLS and YYNGEE. CDR3: CASSGSLAEAYNEQFF. The CDR3 bases are TGTGCCAGCAGCGGTAGCCTAGCGGAGGCCTACAATGAGCAGTTCTTC.

The rearrangement uses TRBV19 and TRBJ1-2, with 7 bases fitting TRBD1. CDR1 and CDR2 (germline): LNHDA, SQIVND (reference sequence). The CDR3 totals 13 residues. V lost 8 bases, J lost 0 bases, and 3 bases stayed unmatched. The CDR3 is CASQQGTNYGYTF. The CDR3 coding sequence is TGTGCCAGTCAACAGGGGACTAACTATGGCTACACCTTC.

This sequence joins TRBV19 and TRBJ2-7; TRBD2 matches at 9 bases. The CDR3 is made up of 14 amino acids. The trim removed 3 bases at V and 6 bases at J, leaving 6 bases unmatched. Germline lookup yields CDR1 LNHDA and CDR2 SQIVND (reference sequence). The chain's CDR3 is CASSMGLAFSEQYF. The CDR3, as DNA: TGTGCCAGTAGTATGGGACTAGCATTCTCCGAGCAGTACTTC.

The chain uses TRBV30 and TRBJ2-1, with 15 bases aligning to TRBD2. The length of the CDR3 is 14 residues. Unmatched junction bases numbered 6, after V lost 7 bases and J lost 8 bases. Germline V lookup: CDR1 GTSNPN, CDR2 SVGIG (reference sequence). The DNA of the CDR3 is TGTGCCTTGGCTCGGACTAGCGGGGGGGATGAGCAGTTCTTC. It codes for CALARTSGGDEQFF.

The chain carries TRBV9 and TRBJ2-3; no clear D gene. This CDR3 is built from 12 residues. The germline V and J ends were trimmed by 3 bases and 6 bases, with 8 bases remaining between them. CDR1 is SGDLS and CDR2 is YYNGEE in the germline V gene. CDR3 sequence (DNA): TGTGCCAGCAGCGAGAGCTTGGATACGCAGTATTTT. Its translation is CASSESLDTQYF.

This clonotype was seen once. The rearrangement joins TRBV5-6 to TRBJ2-7; D is ambiguous. In germline, CDR1 is SGHDT, CDR2 YYEEEE. V shed 0 bases and J shed 3 bases, with 10 bases lying between them. The CDR3 extends over 14 amino acids. In nucleotides, the CDR3 is TGTGCCAGCAGCTTGGCCGGGTCCTACTACGAGCAGTACTTC. Translated: CASSLAGSYYEQYF.

This clonotype was seen a single time. J is TRBJ1-3 and V is TRBV28; D not certain. This CDR3 is 12 amino acids long. In germline, CDR1 is MDHEN, CDR2 SYDVKM. Trimming left V 6 bases short and J 4 bases short, with 7 bases between. The CDR3 nucleotides are TGTGCCAGCAGCGCTTCGGGAAACACCATATATTTT. Translated: CASSASGNTIYF.

The chain carries TRBV28 and TRBJ2-7; no reliable D call. The germline V gene encodes CDR1 MDHEN and CDR2 SYDVKM. This CDR3 contains 13 residues. Trimming shortened V by 4 bases and J by 5 bases, and 12 bases separated the two germline ends. As DNA, the CDR3 is TGTGCCAGCAGTTACCGGGTACCGGACGAGCAGTACTTC. Amino acids: CASSYRVPDEQYF.

The J gene is TRBJ1-2, the V gene TRBV28, with D tentatively TRBD1 (6 bases). CDR3 length equals 15 residues. Germline V gene sequence: CDR1 MDHEN, CDR2 SYDVKM. V lost 4 bases to trimming and J lost 2 bases, with 14 bases between them. The CDR3 spells CASSSYRVGNYGYTF. CDR3 nucleotide sequence: TGTGCCAGCAGTTCGTACAGGGTGGGGAACTATGGCTACACCTTC.

The sample holds one count of this clonotype. The V and J genes are TRBV20-1 and TRBJ1-2; D gene uncertain. This CDR3 contains 13 residues. The germline CDR1 and CDR2 sequences are DFQATT and SNEGSKA (reference sequence). V gave up 1 base and J gave up 1 base, with 7 bases separating them. The CDR3 nucleotides read TGCAGTGCTAGAGTGGAGAGTAACTATGGCTACACCTTC. Translated, it gives CSARVESNYGYTF.

This clonotype was seen a single time. The chain employs TRBV12-3 or TRBV12-4 and TRBJ2-5; D is uncertain. The CDR3 is 15 residues long. V lost 2 bases to trimming and J lost 5 bases, with 15 bases between them. CDR3 nucleotide sequence: TGTGCCAGCAGTTTATCAAGAATTTTAGGGGAGACCCAGTACTTC. This sequence encodes CASSLSRILGETQYF.

V gene TRBV6-5 combines with J gene TRBJ1-2; 10 bases match TRBD1. J gave up 7 bases and V 5 bases, and 4 bases lay outside the gene matches. In germline, CDR1 is MNHEY, CDR2 SVGAGI. CDR3 length: 13 amino acids. The CDR3 bases are TGTGCCAGCAGTCCCGGGACAGGGGCTGGCTACACCTTC. Translating gives CASSPGTGAGYTF.